This T cell receptor beta chain was recorded in a study of CD4+ T cells in melanoma. Study outcomes and limitations: Diverse differentiation states were reported for melanoma neoantigen-specific CD4+ T cells. CD8+ T cell, macrophage and B cell function reportedly correlated with neoantigen-specific CD4+ T cells.

Worth noting for this clone: Its antigen remains unknown.

Only in-frame clones appear in the TCRdb table, and some are missing; sequencing was by immunoSEQ multiplex PCR. This sample has 20,000 to 25,000 clones, with more than 65% found just once. The CDR3 has 14 residues. J was trimmed by 7 bases and V by 6 bases; bases with no gene match: 10. CDR1 and CDR2 (germline): SNHLY, FYNNEI. The sequence was collected from a human donor with melanoma. This chain links TRBV2 with TRBJ2-7, with TRBD1 matching 9 bases. The source material was cells from a culture (not recorded whether cultured in vitro). The CDR3 is CASRSPGQGYEQYF. DNA for the CDR3: TGTGCCAGCAGGTCACCGGGACAGGGCTATGAGCAGTACTTC.